The rows below give T cell receptor beta chains drawn from one sample of a study of radiotherapy plus CTLA-4 blockade in lung cancer. Here immunoSEQ multiplex PCR was the method, and the copy in TCRdb shows in-frame clones only, minus some. The sample has tens of thousands of clones, roughly 84% seen once. Material: peripheral blood, obtained from a patient treated with radiotherapy plus ipilimumab. All receptors come from a human donor with non-small cell lung cancer that progressed on radiotherapy plus ipilimumab. CDR3s include the opening cysteine and the closing phenylalanine or tryptophan. D genes are given only for firm matches. Only part of the rows carry a size: once, few, many, or a class if the clone is expanded.

v_call	j_call	d_call	clone_size	cdr3_nt	cdr3_aa
TRBV4-1	TRBJ2-2	-	-	TGCGCCAGCAGCCAAGTTTCGGCCAGCGGAACCGGGGAGCTGTTTTTT	CASSQVSASGTGELFF
TRBV2	TRBJ2-7	TRBD2	-	TGTGCCAGCAGCCAGGGACTAGCGGGAACCTACGAGCAGTACTTC	CASSQGLAGTYEQYF
TRBV10-1	TRBJ2-7	TRBD1	-	TGCGCCAGCAGTGAGTCGCAGGGGGCCCTTCGGGAGCAGTACTTC	CASSESQGALREQYF
TRBV9	TRBJ2-2	-	-	TGTGCCAGCAGCCCACACACCGGGGAGCTGTTTTTT	CASSPHTGELFF
TRBV6-4	TRBJ1-2	-	-	TGTGCCAGCAGTGCCATAAGGGGCACTAACTATGGCTACACCTTC	CASSAIRGTNYGYTF
TRBV6-5	TRBJ2-7	-	once	TGTGCCAGCCAATACGGGACGGATTCCTACGAGCAGTACTTC	CASQYGTDSYEQYF
TRBV6-6	TRBJ1-1	TRBD1	-	TGTGCCAGCAGTAACAGGGGGCATACTGAAGCTTTCTTT	CASSNRGHTEAFF
TRBV13	TRBJ2-4	TRBD2	-	TGTGCCAGCAGCCCTCGACTAGCTCGCATTCAGTACTTC	CASSPRLARIQYF
TRBV28	TRBJ2-3	TRBD2	-	TGTGCCAGCAGTTTGACTAGCGGGAGTAGAAATACGCAGTATTTT	CASSLTSGSRNTQYF
TRBV20-1	TRBJ1-1	-	-	TGCAGTGCTAGAGCTGGGCCTGAAGCTTTCTTT	CSARAGPEAFF
TRBV5-6	TRBJ1-4	TRBD1	-	TGTGCCAGCAGCTTGCGTGGGACAGGGTACGAAAAACTGTTTTTT	CASSLRGTGYEKLFF
TRBV29-1	TRBJ2-1	TRBD2	-	TGCAGCGTTGGAATGGCGGGAGGGGGCGAGCAGTTCTTC	CSVGMAGGGEQFF
TRBV5-1	TRBJ1-1	-	-	TGCGCCAGCAGCGATGGACGGGGCGCCACTGAAGCTTTCTTT	CASSDGRGATEAFF
TRBV6-6	TRBJ1-1	-	once	TGTGCCAGCAGTTCAGGGGCTGAAGCTTTCTTT	CASSSGAEAFF
TRBV7-7	TRBJ2-5	-	-	TGTGCTAGCAGCTCCAGTACAGGGTCTCGAGAGACCCAGTACTTC	CASSSSTGSRETQYF
TRBV6-5	TRBJ1-1	-	-	TGTGCCAGCAGCGCCTCGGGGGCGGGGACTGAAGCTTTCTTT	CASSASGAGTEAFF
TRBV5-4	TRBJ2-7	-	-	TGTGCCAGCAGCTCTGAGGACTCCTCCTACGAGCAGTACTTC	CASSSEDSSYEQYF
TRBV15	TRBJ1-1	-	-	TGTGCCACCAGCACTAGCCTAGGGGGGCGGATGAACACTGAAGCTTTCTTT	CATSTSLGGRMNTEAFF
TRBV7-7	TRBJ2-2	-	-	TGTGCTAGCAGCCCGGCCGGGAGTCGGTCCGGGGAGCTGTTTTTT	CASSPAGSRSGELFF
TRBV4-2	TRBJ2-2	-	-	TGTGCCAGCAGCCAACCTATAGGGGTGAACACCGGGGAGCTGTTTTTT	CASSQPIGVNTGELFF
TRBV28	TRBJ2-7	TRBD2	-	TGTGCCAGCAACTTAAAGCGGGGAAGTTTCTACGAGCAGTACTTC	CASNLKRGSFYEQYF
TRBV5-1	TRBJ2-5	-	-	TGCGCCAGCCATCAGGGTTCGGGGGCGGGAGTAGCGGAGACCCAGTACTTC	CASHQGSGAGVAETQYF
TRBV11-3	TRBJ1-2	-	-	TGTGCCAGCAGCTTCTTGGACAAAGCTAACTATGGCTACACCTTC	CASSFLDKANYGYTF
TRBV6-4	TRBJ1-1	-	few	TGTGCCAGCAGGGTAGGAGGGGAAAACACTGAAGCTTTCTTT	CASRVGGENTEAFF
TRBV4-1	TRBJ2-7	TRBD1	-	TGCGCCAGCAGCCAAGCCCCGGGACAGGGCTCCTACGAGCAGTACTTC	CASSQAPGQGSYEQYF
TRBV28	TRBJ1-2	TRBD1	-	TGTGCCAGCAGTTTTGGACAGGGGAAATATGGCTACACCTTC	CASSFGQGKYGYTF
TRBV5-4	TRBJ2-5	-	-	TGTGCCAGCAGCCCCGCCCAGGGGTCTTACCAAGAGACCCAGTACTTC	CASSPAQGSYQETQYF
TRBV9	TRBJ1-4	-	-	TGTGCCAGCAGCGCCGGGGGCGAAAAACTGTTTTTT	CASSAGGEKLFF
TRBV27	TRBJ1-6	-	-	TGTGCCAGCAGTTTCTCCAATTCACCCCTCCACTTT	CASSFSNSPLHF
TRBV27	TRBJ2-5	TRBD1	once	TGTGCCAGCAGTCCTAGACAGGGGTACCAAGAGACCCAGTACTTC	CASSPRQGYQETQYF
TRBV10-2	TRBJ1-1	TRBD1	once	TGCGCCAGCACCATCGACAGGGGCACTGAAGCTTTCTTT	CASTIDRGTEAFF
TRBV28	TRBJ2-7	-	-	TGTGCCAGCAGTTTAGTTTGGCCCTCCTACGAGCAGTACTTC	CASSLVWPSYEQYF
TRBV27	TRBJ2-5	-	-	TGTGCCAGCAGTCCTCGGGGCGGTGAGACCCAGTACTTC	CASSPRGGETQYF
TRBV27	TRBJ2-5	TRBD2	-	TGTGCCAGCAGTCCAAGGGGACTAGCGGGAGGGCCTCGTGGGGAGACCCAGTACTTC	CASSPRGLAGGPRGETQYF
TRBV18	TRBJ1-5	-	once	TGTGCCAGCTCACCTTTCGATCCTGGTAGGGGTCAGCCCCAGCATTTT	CASSPFDPGRGQPQHF
TRBV20-1	TRBJ1-1	-	-	TGCAGTGCAAAGACAGAGACTGAAGCTTTCTTT	CSAKTETEAFF
TRBV9	TRBJ2-1	TRBD2	-	TGTGCCAGCAGCGTCCGGAGCGGGATTAGCTCCTACAATGAGCAGTTCTTC	CASSVRSGISSYNEQFF
TRBV2	TRBJ1-2	-	-	TGTGCCAGCAGGTCGTTGGCATATGGCTACACCTTC	CASRSLAYGYTF
TRBV28	TRBJ2-5	-	-	TGTGCCAGCAGTCGGCCCTTGGGGCAAGAGACCCAGTACTTC	CASSRPLGQETQYF
TRBV11-1	TRBJ2-3	-	-	TGTGCCAGCAGCCTACGGGCTACGAGCACAGATACGCAGTATTTT	CASSLRATSTDTQYF
TRBV7-6	TRBJ2-1	-	once	TGTGCCAGCAGCTCTGACAACCAAGACGTCCATGAGCAGTTCTTC	CASSSDNQDVHEQFF
TRBV7-6	TRBJ2-7	TRBD1	-	TGTGCCAGCAGCCCAAGGACAGGGGTTCCCTACGAGCAGTACTTC	CASSPRTGVPYEQYF
TRBV14	TRBJ2-5	TRBD2	once	TGTGCCAGCAGCCCCCCCGGACTAGCGGGAACGACCCAGTACTTC	CASSPPGLAGTTQYF
TRBV28	TRBJ1-1	TRBD1	-	TGTGCCAGCAGTTTAGACTTGGCAGGGGGCAGGGGAACTGAAGCTTTCTTT	CASSLDLAGGRGTEAFF
TRBV6-1	TRBJ2-5	-	-	TGTGCCAGCAGTGAATTTGCGGGAATTCTCCAAGAGACCCAGTACTTC	CASSEFAGILQETQYF
TRBV6-5	TRBJ1-3	TRBD1	once	TGTGCCAGCAGTCCCCGGGACAGACCAAACACCATATATTTT	CASSPRDRPNTIYF
TRBV7-8	TRBJ2-7	-	-	TGTGCCAGCAGCTTAGAAAATCCTAACTACGAGCAGTACTTC	CASSLENPNYEQYF
TRBV2	TRBJ1-2	TRBD1	-	TGTGCCAGCAGTGCCGGGACAGACTATGGCTACACCTTC	CASSAGTDYGYTF
TRBV6-6	TRBJ1-5	-	-	TGTGCCAGCAGTAAAAGGGAATCCGAGCCCCAGCATTTT	CASSKRESEPQHF
TRBV29-1	TRBJ1-5	-	-	TGCAGCGCCTCAGGGAAGGATCAGCCCCAGCATTTT	CSASGKDQPQHF
TRBV7-8	TRBJ1-5	TRBD1	-	TGTGCCAGCAGCTTAGTTGGGACAGGGTTGAGCAATCAGCCCCAGCATTTT	CASSLVGTGLSNQPQHF
TRBV11-3	TRBJ2-1	TRBD1	once	TGTGCCAGCAGCGACAGGGTATCTGGGAGTGAGCAGTTCTTC	CASSDRVSGSEQFF
TRBV15	TRBJ2-2	-	-	TGTGCCACCAGCGGGGGACTCTCCACCGGGGAGCTGTTTTTT	CATSGGLSTGELFF
TRBV7-6	TRBJ2-1	TRBD2	-	TGTGCCAGCAGCTTGGGTCAAGGACTAGCGGAAGGCAATGAGCAGTTCTTC	CASSLGQGLAEGNEQFF
TRBV5-4	TRBJ1-5	-	few	TGTGCCAGCAGCTCCCAGGGGAGCAATCAGCCCCAGCATTTT	CASSSQGSNQPQHF
TRBV25-1	TRBJ1-3	TRBD1	few	TGTGCCAGCCTTAAACAGGGGGCGAATGGAAACACCATATATTTT	CASLKQGANGNTIYF
TRBV7-3	TRBJ2-2	-	-	TGTGCCAGCAGCCCTTCGGGACTGCACACCGGGGAGCTGTTTTTT	CASSPSGLHTGELFF
TRBV19	TRBJ1-5	-	-	TGTGCCAGTAGTATTATCCCGATTACAGGGCAACAGCCCCAGCATTTT	CASSIIPITGQQPQHF